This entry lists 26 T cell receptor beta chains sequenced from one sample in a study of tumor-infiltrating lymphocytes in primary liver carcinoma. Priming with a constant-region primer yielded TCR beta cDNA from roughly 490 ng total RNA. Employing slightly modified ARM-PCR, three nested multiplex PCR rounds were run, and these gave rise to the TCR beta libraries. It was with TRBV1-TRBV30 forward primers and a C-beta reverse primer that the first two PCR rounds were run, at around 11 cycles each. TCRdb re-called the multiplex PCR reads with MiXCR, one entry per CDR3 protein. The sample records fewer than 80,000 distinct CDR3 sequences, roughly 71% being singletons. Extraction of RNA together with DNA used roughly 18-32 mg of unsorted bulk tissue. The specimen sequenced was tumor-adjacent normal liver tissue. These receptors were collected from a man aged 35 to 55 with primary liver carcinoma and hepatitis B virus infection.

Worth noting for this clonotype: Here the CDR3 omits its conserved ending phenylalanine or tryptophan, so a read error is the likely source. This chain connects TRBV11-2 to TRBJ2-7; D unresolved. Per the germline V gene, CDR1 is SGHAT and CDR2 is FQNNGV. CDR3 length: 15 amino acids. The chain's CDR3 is CASSLLFAEAYEQYL. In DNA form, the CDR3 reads TGTGCCAGTAGCTTACTGTTTGCAGAAGCTTACGAGCAGTACCTC.

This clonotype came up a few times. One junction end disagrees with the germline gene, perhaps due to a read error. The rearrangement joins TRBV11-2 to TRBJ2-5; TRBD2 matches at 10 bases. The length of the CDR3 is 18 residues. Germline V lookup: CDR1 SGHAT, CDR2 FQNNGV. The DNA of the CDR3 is TGTGCCAGCAGATTAGATCCGTGGTCTAGCGGGGGAGGAGAGACTCAGTACTTC. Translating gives CASRLDPWSSGGGETQYF.

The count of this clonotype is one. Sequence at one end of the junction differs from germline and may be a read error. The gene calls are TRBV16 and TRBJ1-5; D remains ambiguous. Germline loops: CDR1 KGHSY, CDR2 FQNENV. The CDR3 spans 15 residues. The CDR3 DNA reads TGCGCCAGCAGCCAATTTCAGGTGGCGAGACAGCCCCAGCATTTT. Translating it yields CASSQFQVARQPQHF.

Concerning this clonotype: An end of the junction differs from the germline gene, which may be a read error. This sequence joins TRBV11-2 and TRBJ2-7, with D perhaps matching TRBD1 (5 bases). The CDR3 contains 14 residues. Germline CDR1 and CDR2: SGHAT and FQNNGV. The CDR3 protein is CACSSNRNSYKQYF. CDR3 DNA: TGTGCCTGCAGCTCTAACAGGAACTCCTACAAGCAGTACTTC.

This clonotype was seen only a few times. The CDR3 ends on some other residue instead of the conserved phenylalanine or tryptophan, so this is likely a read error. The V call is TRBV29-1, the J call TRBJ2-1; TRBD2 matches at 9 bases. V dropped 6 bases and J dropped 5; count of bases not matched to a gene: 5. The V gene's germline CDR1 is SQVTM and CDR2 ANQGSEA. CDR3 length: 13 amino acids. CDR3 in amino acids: CSVAGGTHNEQFS. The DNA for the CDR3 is TGCAGCGTAGCGGGAGGAACCCACAATGAGCAGTTCTCC.

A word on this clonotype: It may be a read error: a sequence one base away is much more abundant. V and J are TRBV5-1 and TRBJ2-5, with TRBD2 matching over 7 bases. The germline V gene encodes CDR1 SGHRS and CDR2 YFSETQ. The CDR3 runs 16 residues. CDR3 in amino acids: CPSSLEASGLQETQYF. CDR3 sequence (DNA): TGCCCCAGCAGCTTGGAGGCTAGCGGTCTTCAAGAGACCCAGTACTTC.

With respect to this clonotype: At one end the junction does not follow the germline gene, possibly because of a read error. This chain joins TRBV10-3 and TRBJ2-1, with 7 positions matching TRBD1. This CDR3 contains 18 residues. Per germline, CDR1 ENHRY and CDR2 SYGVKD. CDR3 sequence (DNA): TGTGCCATCAGTTACCAGGGGGTAGAGTGGGAGAAGTACAATGGGCAGTTCTTC. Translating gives CAISYQGVEWEKYNGQFF.

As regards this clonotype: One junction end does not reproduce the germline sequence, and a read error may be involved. This CDR3 is CASSGGQETQYF. The CDR3 DNA follows: TGTGCCAGCAGTGGCGGGCAGGAGACCCAATACTTC. The V gene is TRBV6-5, the J gene TRBJ2-5; a possible D gene is TRBD2 (5 bases). The CDR3 extends over 12 amino acids. Germline V CDR1 and CDR2: MNHEY, SVGAGI.

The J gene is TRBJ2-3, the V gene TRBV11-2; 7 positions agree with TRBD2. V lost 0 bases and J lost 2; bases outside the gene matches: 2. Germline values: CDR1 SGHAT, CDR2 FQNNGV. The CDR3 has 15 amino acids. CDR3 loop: CASSLEGGNTDTQYF. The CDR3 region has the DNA TGTGCCAGCAGCTTAGAGGGGGGGAACACAGATACGCAGTATTTT.

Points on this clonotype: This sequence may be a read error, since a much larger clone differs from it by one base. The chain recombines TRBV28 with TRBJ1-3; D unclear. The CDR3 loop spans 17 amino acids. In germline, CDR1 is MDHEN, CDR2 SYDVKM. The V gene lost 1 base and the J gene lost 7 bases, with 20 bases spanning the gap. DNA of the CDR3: TGTGCCAGCAGTTTATCCGGCCCCCCGGCAAATGGGAACACCATATATTTT. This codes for CASSLSGPPANGNTIYF. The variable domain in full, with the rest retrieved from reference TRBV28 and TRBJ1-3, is DVKVTQSSRYLVKRTGEKVFLECVQDMDHENMFWYRQDPGLGLRLIYFSYDVKMKEKGDIPEGYSVSREKKERFSLILESASTNQTSMYLCASSLSGPPANGNTIYFGEGSWLTVV.

The CDR3 loop is CAITKQENNEQFF. Here the CDR3 DNA reads TGTGCCATCACCAAGCAGGAGAACAATGAGCAGTTCTTC. The gene calls are TRBV10-3 and TRBJ2-1; D call uncertain. This CDR3 is 13 amino acids long. The V end was cut by 7 bases, the J end by 5 bases, with 12 bases between. Germline V gives CDR1 ENHRY, CDR2 SYGVKD.

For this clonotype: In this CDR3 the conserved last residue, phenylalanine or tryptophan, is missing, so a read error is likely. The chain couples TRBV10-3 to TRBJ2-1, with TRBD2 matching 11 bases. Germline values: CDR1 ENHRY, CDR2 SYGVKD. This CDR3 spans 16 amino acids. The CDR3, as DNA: TGTGCCATTAGTGAGCCGGGACTAGCGGCTTACAATGAGCAGTTCATC. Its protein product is CAISEPGLAAYNEQFI.

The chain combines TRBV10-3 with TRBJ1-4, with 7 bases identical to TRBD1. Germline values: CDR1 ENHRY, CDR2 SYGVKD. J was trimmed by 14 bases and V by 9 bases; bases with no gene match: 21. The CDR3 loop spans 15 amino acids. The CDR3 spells CAISNLDVNRGSLFF. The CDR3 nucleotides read TGTGCCATTAGTAACTTAGACGTAAACAGGGGTTCCCTGTTTTTT.

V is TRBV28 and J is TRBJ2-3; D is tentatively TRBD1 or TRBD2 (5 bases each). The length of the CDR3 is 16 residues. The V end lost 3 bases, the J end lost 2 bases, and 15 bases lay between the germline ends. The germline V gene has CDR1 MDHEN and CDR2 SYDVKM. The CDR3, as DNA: TGTGCCAGCAGTTTGACTGGGACCCCCACCACAGATACGCAGTATTTT. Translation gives CASSLTGTPTTDTQYF. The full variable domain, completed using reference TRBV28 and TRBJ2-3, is DVKVTQSSRYLVKRTGEKVFLECVQDMDHENMFWYRQDPGLGLRLIYFSYDVKMKEKGDIPEGYSVSREKKERFSLILESASTNQTSMYLCASSLTGTPTTDTQYFGPGTRLTVL.

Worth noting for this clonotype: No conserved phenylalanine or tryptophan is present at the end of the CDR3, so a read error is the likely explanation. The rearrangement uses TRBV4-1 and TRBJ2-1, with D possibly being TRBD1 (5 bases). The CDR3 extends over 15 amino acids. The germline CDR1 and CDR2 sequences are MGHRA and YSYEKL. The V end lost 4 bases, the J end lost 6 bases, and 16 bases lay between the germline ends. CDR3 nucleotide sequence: TGCGCCAGCAGCCTTATCCCAGGGTATGGCAATGAGCAGTTCATC. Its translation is CASSLIPGYGNEQFI.

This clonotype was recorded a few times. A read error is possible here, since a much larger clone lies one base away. CDR3 bases: TGTGCCAACAGTTCGGCAGGGCCGGCTTTCTTT. This gives the protein CANSSAGPAFF. This chain links TRBV6-2 or TRBV6-3 with TRBJ1-1; TRBD1 might be the D (5 bases). CDR1 MNHEY and CDR2 SVGEGT come from the germline V gene. The CDR3 is 11 amino acids.

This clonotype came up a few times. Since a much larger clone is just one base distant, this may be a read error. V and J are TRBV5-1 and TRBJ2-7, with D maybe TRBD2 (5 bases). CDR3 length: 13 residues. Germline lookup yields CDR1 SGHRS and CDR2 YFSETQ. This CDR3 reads CTSSSGLKYEQYF. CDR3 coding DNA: TGCACCAGCAGTTCCGGACTGAAGTACGAGCAGTACTTC.

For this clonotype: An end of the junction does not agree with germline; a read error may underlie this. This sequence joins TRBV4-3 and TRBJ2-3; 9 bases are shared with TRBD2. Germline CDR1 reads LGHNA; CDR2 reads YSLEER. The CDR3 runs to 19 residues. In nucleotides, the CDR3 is TGCGCCAGCATCCAAGTTTTAGTGTGGCGGGAGGGAAGGACAGATAGGCAGTATTTT. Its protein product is CASIQVLVWREGRTDRQYF.

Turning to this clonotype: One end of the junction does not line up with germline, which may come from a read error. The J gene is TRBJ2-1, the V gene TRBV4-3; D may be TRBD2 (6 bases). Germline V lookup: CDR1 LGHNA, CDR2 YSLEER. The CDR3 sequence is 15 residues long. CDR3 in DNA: TGCGCCAGCAGCCGAGGCAACGGGGGTTATGATGAGCAATTCTTC. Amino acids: CASSRGNGGYDEQFF.

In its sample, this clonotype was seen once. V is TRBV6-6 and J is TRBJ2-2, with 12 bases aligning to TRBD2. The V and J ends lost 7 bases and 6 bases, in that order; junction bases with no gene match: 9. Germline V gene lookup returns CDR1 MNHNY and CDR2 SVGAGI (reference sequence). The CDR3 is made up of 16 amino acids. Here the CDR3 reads CASTKASGRVAGELFF. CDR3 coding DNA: TGTGCCAGCACGAAGGCTAGCGGGAGGGTCGCCGGGGAGCTGTTTTTT.

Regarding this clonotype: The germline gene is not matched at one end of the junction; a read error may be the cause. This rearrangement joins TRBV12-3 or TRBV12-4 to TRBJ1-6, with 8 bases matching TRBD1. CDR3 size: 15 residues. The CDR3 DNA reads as TGTGCTAGCAGTCCACTACAGGGGGGGGATTCACCCCACCACTTT. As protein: CASSPLQGGDSPHHF.

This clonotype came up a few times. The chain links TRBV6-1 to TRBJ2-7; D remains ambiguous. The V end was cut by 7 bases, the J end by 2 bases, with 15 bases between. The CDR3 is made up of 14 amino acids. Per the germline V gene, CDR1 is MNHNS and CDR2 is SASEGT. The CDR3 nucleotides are TGTGCCAGCAATCTTGGGTCCGGTCCCTACGAGCAGTACTTC. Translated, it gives CASNLGSGPYEQYF.

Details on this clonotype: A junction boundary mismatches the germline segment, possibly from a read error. CDR3 residues: CSVAAGDQFF. For the CDR3, the DNA is TGTAGCGTTGCGGCGGGTGACCAGTTCTTC. J is TRBJ2-1 and V is TRBV29-1; tentatively, D is TRBD2 (5 bases). The CDR3 totals 10 residues. Germline V gives CDR1 SQVTM, CDR2 ANQGSEA.

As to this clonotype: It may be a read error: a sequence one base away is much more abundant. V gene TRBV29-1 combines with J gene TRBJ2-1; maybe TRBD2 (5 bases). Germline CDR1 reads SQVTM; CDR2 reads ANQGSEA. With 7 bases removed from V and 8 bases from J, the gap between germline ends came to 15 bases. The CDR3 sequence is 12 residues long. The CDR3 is CSGLQSFDEQFF. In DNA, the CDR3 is TGCAGCGGACTACAGAGTTTCGATGAGCAGTTCTTC.

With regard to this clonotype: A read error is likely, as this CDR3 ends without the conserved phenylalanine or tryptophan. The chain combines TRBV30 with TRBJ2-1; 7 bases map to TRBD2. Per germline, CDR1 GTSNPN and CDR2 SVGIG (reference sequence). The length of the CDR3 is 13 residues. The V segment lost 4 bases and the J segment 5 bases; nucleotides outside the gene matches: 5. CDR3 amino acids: CAWTPSGNNEQFS. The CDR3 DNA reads TGTGCCTGGACTCCCAGCGGGAACAATGAGCAGTTCTCC.

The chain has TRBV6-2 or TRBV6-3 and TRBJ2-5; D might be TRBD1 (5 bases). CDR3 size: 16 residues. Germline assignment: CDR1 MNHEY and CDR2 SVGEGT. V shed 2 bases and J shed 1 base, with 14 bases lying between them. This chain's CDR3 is CASSYPPWGVQETQYF. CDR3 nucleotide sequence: TGTGCCAGCAGTTACCCACCCTGGGGCGTCCAAGAGACCCAGTACTTC.